This T cell receptor beta chain was sequenced during a study of T cell responses to AZD1222 COVID-19 vaccine. With regard to this clone: As yet, its antigen is unknown.

Clones were sequenced by immunoSEQ multiplex PCR, and TCRdb holds only the in-frame ones, with some missing. This table holds some 190,000 clones, 90% to 95% found once. CDR3 length equals 14 residues. CDR1 SGHVS and CDR2 FQNEAQ come from the germline V gene. The V and J ends lost 4 bases and 5 bases, in that order; junction bases with no gene match: 6. Study observations and caveats: Sampled repertoires all dated from after the peak T cell response.

The chain recombines TRBV7-8 with TRBJ2-5; 8 positions match TRBD2. This TCR was recovered from an adult who received the MenACWY meningococcal vaccine as a control. The source was peripheral blood, collected 28 days after the second dose of the MenACWY control vaccine. The CDR3 coding sequence is TGTGCCAGCAGCTCAGGACTAGCTAGTGAGACCCAGTACTTC. Its translation is CASSSGLASETQYF.